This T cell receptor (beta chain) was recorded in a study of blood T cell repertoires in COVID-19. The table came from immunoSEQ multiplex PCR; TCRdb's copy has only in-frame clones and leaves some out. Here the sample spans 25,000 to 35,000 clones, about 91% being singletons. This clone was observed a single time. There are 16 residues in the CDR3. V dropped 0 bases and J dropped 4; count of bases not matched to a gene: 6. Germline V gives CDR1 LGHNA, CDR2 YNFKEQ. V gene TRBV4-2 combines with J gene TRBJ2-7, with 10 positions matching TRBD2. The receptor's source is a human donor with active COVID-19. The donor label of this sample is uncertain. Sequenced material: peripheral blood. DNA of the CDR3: TGTGCCAGCAGCCAAGAAATTGGACTAGCGGCTTACGAGCAGTACTTC. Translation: CASSQEIGLAAYEQYF.